This T cell receptor (beta chain) is from a study of shared clonotypes between healthy human individuals. Study-wide results and caveats: Clonotype sharing among donors was thought likely to change with sequencing depth. What naive subsets generally showed was a larger estimated richness than memory subsets showed.

CD8 cells regarded as naive lacked CD45RO, were positively chosen for CCR7, and omitted terminally differentiated effector memory CD45RA+ cells. Sorted-subset replicate PCRs used 150 to 200 ng DNA, some 33,000 T cell genomes. Assay used: immunoSEQ multiplex PCR; TCRdb lists only in-frame clones, some missing. Of approximately 1.9 million clones listed, around 95% are singletons. The CDR3 runs to 14 residues. Per germline, CDR1 MDHEN and CDR2 SYDVKM. V gave up 3 bases and J gave up 1 base, with 7 bases separating them. About this clone: No antigen is known for it. With a much larger clone just one base away, this may be a read error. The same CDR3 can be traced to other DNA sequences in this sample.

This TCR came from a man in his late teens or twenties in good health. Some clones in this sample may be carry-over from other donors' samples. Sequences were obtained from naive CD8+ T cells from PBMCs. The chain carries TRBV28 and TRBJ1-5, with TRBD1 as a possible D gene (5 bases). CDR3 in amino acids: CASSFRDSNQPQHF. The CDR3 DNA reads as TGTGCCAGCAGTTTCCGGGACAGCAATCAGCCCCAGCATTTT.